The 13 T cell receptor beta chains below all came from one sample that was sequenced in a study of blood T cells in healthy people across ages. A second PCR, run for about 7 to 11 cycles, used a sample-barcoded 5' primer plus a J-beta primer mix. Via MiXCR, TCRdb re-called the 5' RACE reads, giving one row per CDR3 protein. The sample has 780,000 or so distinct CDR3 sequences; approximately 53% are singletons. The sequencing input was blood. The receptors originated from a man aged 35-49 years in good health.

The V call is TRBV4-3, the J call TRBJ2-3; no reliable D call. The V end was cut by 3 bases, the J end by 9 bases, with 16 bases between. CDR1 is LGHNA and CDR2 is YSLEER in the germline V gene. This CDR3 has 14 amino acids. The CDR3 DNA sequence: TGCGCCAGCAGCCAGTCCATGGATAGAGAGACGCAGTATTTT. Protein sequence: CASSQSMDRETQYF.

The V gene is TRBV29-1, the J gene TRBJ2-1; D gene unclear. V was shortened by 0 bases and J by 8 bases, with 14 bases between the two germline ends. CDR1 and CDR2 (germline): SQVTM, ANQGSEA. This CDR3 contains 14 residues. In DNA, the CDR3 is TGCAGCGTTGAAGAGCCAGGCCAATCCTATGAGCAGTTCTTC. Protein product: CSVEEPGQSYEQFF.

CDR3 region: CASSLYRVHEQFF. The CDR3, as DNA: TGTGCCAGCAGCTTATACAGGGTTCATGAGCAGTTCTTC. V usage is TRBV7-9 and J usage is TRBJ2-1; D is possibly TRBD1 (6 bases). Per germline, CDR1 SEHNR and CDR2 FQNEAQ (reference sequence). V gave up 2 bases and J gave up 8 bases, with 10 bases separating them. CDR3 length equals 13 residues. The full variable domain, with the rest looked up from reference TRBV7-9 and TRBJ2-1, is DTGVSQNPRHKITKRGQNVTFRCDPISEHNRLYWYRQTLGQGPEFLTYFQNEAQLEKSRLLSDRFSAERPKGSFSTLEIQRTEQGDSAMYLCASSLYRVHEQFFGPGTRLTVL.

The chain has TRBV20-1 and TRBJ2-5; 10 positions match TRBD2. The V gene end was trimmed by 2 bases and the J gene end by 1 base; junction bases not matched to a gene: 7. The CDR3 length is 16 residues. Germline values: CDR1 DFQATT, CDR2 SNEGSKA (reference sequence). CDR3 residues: CSARQIAGGIQETQYF. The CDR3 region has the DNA TGCAGTGCTAGACAAATAGCGGGGGGAATCCAAGAGACCCAGTACTTC.

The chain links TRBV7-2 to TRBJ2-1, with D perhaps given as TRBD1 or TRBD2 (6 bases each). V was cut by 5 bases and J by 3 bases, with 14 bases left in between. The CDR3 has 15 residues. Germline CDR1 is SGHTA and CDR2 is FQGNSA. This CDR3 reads CASSLEGGNYNEQFF. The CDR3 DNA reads TGTGCCAGCAGCCTGGAGGGGGGAAACTACAATGAGCAGTTCTTC.

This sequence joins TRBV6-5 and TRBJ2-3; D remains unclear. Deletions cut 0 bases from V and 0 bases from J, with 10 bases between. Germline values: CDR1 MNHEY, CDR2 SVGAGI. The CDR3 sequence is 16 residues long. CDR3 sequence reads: CASSYSSGLSTDTQYF. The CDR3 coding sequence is TGTGCCAGCAGTTACTCGAGTGGGCTAAGCACAGATACGCAGTATTTT.

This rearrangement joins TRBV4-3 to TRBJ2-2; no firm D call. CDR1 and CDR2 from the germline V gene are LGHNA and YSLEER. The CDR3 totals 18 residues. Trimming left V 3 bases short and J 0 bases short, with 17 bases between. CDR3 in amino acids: CASSQDVLAAANTGELFF. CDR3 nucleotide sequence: TGCGCCAGCAGCCAGGATGTATTGGCGGCCGCGAACACCGGGGAGCTGTTTTTT.

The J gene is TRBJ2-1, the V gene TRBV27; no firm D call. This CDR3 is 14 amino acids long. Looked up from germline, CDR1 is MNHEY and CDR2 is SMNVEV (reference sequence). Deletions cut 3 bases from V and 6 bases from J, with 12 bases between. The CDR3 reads CASSFSSSLNEQFF. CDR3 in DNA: TGTGCCAGCAGTTTTAGTTCATCTCTCAATGAGCAGTTCTTC.

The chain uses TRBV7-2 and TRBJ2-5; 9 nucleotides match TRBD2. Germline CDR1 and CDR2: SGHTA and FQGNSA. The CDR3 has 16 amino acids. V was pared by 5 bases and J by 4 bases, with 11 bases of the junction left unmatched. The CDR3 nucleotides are TGTGCCAGCAGCCAAGGCAGGCGGGGGGGGCGAGAGACCCAGTACTTC. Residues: CASSQGRRGGRETQYF.

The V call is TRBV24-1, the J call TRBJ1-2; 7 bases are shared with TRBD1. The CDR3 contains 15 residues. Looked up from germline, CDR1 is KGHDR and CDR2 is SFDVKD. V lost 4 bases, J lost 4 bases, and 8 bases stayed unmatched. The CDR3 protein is CATSERQGEGYGYTF. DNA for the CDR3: TGTGCCACCAGTGAGCGACAGGGCGAGGGCTATGGCTACACCTTC.

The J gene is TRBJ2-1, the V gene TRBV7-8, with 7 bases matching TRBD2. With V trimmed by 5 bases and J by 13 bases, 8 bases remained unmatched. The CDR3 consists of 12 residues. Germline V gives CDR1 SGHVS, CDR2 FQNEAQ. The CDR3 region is CASSAREETQFF. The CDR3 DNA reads TGTGCCAGCAGCGCCCGGGAGGAGACCCAGTTCTTC. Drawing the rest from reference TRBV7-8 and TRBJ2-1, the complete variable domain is GAGVSQSPRYKVAKRGQDVALRCDPISGHVSLFWYQQALGQGPEFLTYFQNEAQLDKSGLPSDRFFAERPEGSVSTLKIQRTQQEDSAVYLCASSAREETQFFGPGTRLTVL.

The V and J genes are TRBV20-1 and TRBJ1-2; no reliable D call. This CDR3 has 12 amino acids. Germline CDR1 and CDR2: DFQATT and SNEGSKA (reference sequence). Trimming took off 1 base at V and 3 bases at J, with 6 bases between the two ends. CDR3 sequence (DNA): TGCAGTGCTAGAGGGGAGGACTATGGCTACACCTTC. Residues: CSARGEDYGYTF.

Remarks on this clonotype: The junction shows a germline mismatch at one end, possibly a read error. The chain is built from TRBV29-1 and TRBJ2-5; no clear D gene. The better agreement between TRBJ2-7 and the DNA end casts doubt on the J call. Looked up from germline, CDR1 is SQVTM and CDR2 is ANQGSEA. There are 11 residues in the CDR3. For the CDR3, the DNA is TGCAGCGGTGAAGCAAACGGCGAGCAGTACTTC. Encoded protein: CSGEANGEQYF.